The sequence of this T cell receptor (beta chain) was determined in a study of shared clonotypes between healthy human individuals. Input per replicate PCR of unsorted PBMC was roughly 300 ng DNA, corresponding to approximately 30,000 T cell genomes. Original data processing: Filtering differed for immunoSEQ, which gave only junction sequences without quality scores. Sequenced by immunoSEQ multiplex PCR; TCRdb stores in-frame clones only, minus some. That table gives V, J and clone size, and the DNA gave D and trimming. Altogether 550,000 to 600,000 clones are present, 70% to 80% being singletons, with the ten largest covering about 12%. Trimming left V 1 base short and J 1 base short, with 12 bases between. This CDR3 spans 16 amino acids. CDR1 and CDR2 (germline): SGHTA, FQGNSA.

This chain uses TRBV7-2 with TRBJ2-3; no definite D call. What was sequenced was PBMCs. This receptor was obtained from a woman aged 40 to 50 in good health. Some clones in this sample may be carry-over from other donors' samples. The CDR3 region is CASSLVGSPGTDTQYF. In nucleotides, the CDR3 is TGTGCCAGCAGCTTAGTGGGAAGTCCTGGCACAGATACGCAGTATTTT.